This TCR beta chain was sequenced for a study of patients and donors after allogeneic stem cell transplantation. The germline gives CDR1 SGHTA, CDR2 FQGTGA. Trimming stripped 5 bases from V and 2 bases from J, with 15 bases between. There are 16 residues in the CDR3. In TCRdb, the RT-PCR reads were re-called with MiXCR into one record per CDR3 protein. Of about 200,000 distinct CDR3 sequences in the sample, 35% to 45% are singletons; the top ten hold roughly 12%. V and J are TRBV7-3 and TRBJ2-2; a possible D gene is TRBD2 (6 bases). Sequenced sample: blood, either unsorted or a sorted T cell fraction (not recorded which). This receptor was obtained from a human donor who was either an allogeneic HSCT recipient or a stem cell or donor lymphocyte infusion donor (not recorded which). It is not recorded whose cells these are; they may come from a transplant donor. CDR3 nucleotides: TGTGCCAGCAGCCCCGTAAAGGGACTTAACACCGGGGAGCTGTTTTTT. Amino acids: CASSPVKGLNTGELFF.